This T cell receptor (beta chain) originates from a study of T cell changes during pregnancy in multiple sclerosis. The data were produced by immunoSEQ multiplex PCR, yet TCRdb's version contains in-frame clones alone and is incomplete. This table has about 100,000 clones, more than 85% appearing once. This CDR3 is built from 14 residues. Trimming cost V 4 bases and J 1 base, with 11 bases left between them. CDR1 is SGHDT, CDR2 YYEEEE, per germline. Sequencing was performed on peripheral blood, taken after pregnancy. The source of this sequence is a female donor with multiple sclerosis, enrolled in a pregnancy study. The rearrangement joins TRBV5-6 to TRBJ1-1, with a tentative D call TRBD1 (6 bases). CDR3 protein: CASSPGHTNTEAFF. Written as DNA, the CDR3 is TGTGCCAGCAGCCCGGGACATACGAACACTGAAGCTTTCTTT.